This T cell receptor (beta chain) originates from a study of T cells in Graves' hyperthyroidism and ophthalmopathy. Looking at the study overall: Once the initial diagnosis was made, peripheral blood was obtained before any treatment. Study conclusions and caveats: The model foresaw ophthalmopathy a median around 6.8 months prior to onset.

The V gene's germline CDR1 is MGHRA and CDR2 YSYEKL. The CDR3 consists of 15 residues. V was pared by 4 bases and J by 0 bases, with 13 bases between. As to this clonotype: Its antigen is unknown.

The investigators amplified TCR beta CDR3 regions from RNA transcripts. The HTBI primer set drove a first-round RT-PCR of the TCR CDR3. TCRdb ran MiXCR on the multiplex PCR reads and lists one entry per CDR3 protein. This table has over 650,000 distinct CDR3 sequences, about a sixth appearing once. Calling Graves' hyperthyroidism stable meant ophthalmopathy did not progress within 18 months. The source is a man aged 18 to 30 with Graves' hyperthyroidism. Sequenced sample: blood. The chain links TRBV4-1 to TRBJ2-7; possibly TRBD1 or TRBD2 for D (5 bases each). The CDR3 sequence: CASSLGDLSSYEQYF. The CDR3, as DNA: TGCGCCAGCAGCCTCGGGGACCTAAGCTCCTACGAGCAGTACTTC.